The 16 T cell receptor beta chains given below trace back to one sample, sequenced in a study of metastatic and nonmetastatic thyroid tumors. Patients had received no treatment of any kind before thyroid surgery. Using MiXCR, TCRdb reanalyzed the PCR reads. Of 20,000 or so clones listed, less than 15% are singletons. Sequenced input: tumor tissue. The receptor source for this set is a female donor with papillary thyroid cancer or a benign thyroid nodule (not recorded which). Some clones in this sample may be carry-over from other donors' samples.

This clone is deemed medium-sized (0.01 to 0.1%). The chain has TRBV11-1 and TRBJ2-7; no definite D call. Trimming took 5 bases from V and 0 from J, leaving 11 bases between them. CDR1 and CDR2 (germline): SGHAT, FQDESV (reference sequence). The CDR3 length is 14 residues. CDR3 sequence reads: CASSPGQSSYEQYF. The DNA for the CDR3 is TGTGCCAGCAGCCCGGGCCAATCCTCCTACGAGCAGTACTTC.

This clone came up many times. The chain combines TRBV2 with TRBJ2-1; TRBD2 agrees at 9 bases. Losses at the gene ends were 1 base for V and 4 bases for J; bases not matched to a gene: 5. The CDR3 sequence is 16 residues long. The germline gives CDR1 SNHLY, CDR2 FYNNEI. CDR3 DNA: TGTGCCAGCAGTGAAGGGACGGCGGGGGGGTACAATGAGCAGTTCTTC. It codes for CASSEGTAGGYNEQFF.

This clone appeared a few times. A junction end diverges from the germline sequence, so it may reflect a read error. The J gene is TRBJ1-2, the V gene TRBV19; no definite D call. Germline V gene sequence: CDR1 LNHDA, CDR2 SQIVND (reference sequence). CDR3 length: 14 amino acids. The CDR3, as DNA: TGTGCCAGTGGTATCCAGCCGCGGGGCTATGGCTACACCTTC. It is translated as CASGIQPRGYGYTF.

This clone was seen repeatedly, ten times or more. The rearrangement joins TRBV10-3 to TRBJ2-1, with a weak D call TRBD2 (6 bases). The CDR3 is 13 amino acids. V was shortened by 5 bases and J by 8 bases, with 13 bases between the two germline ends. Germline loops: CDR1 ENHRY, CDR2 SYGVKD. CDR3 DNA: TGTGCCATCAGTCAGGAGGGACTTGATGAGCAGTTCTTC. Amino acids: CAISQEGLDEQFF.

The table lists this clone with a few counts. CDR3 DNA sequence: TGTGCCAGCAGCTTAGGGTCCGGCGAGCAGTACTTC. Translated, it gives CASSLGSGEQYF. The chain couples TRBV7-9 to TRBJ2-7; unclear D gene. Germline V lookup: CDR1 SEHNR, CDR2 FQNEAQ (reference sequence). The CDR3 consists of 12 residues. The V end was cut by 1 base, the J end by 6 bases, with 7 bases between.

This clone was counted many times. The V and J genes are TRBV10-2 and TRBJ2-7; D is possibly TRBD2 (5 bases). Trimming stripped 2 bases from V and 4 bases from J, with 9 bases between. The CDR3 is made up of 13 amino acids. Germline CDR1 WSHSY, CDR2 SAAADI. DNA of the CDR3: TGCGCCAGCAGTGAGCGGGAAATGTACGAGCAGTACTTC. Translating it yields CASSEREMYEQYF.

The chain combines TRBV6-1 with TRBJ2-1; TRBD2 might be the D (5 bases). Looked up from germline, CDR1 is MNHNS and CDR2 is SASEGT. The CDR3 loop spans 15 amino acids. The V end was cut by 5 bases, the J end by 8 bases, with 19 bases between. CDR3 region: CASSPRQEGRHEQFF. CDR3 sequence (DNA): TGTGCCAGCAGTCCCCGCCAAGAGGGTCGGCATGAGCAGTTCTTC.

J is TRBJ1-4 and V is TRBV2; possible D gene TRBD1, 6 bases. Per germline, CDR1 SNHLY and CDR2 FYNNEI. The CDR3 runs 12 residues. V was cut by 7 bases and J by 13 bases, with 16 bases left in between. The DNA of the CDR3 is TGTGCCAGCATCCCTGACCAGGACAGACTGTTTTTT. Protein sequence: CASIPDQDRLFF. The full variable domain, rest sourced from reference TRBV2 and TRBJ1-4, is EPEVTQTPSHQVTQMGQEVILRCVPISNHLYFYWYRQILGQKVEFLVSFYNNEISEKSEIFDDQFSVERPDGSNFTLKIRSTKLEDSAMYFCASIPDQDRLFFGSGTQLSVL.

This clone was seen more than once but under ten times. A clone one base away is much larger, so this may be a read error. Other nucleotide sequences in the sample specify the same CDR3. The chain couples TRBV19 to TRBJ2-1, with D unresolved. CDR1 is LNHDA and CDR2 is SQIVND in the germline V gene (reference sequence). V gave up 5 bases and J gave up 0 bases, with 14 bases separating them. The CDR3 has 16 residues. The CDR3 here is CASSWLVRRSYNEQFF. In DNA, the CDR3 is TGTGCCAGTAGTTGGCTAGTACGTCGCTCCTACAATGAGCAGTTCTTC.

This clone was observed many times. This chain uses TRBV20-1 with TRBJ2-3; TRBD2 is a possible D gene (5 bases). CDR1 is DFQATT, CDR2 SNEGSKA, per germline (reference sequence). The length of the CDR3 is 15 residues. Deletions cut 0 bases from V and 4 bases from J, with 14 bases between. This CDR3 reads CSARDRFGISDTQYF. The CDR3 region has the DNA TGCAGTGCTAGAGATCGATTCGGGATTTCAGATACGCAGTATTTT.

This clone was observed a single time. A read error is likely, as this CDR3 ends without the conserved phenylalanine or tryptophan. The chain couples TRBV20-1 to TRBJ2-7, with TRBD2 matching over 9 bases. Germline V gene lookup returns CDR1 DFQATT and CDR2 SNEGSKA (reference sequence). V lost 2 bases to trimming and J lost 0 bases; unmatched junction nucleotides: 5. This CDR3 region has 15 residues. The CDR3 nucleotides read TGCAGTGCTAGAAGCCCTAGCGGGGCCTCCTACGAGCAGTACCTC. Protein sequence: CSARSPSGASYEQYL.

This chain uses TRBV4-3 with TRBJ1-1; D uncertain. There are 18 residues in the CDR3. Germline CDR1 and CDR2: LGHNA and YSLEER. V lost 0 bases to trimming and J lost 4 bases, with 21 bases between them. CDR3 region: CASSQDLGSSSAGTEAFF. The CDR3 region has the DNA TGCGCCAGCAGCCAAGATCTCGGCAGTTCATCGGCGGGCACTGAAGCTTTCTTT.

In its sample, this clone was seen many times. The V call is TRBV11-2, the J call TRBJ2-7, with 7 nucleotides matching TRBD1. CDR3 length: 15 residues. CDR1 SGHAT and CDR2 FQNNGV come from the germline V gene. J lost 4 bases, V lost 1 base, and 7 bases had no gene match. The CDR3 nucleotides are TGTGCCAGCAGCTTAGTTGTAGGGGGCACGTACGAGCAGTACTTC. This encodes CASSLVVGGTYEQYF.

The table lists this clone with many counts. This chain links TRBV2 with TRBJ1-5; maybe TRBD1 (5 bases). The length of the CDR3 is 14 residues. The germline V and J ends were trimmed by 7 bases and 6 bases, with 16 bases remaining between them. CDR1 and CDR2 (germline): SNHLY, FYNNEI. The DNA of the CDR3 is TGTGCCAGCACCGATTCAGCGGGGCTTCAGCCCCAGCATTTT. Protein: CASTDSAGLQPQHF. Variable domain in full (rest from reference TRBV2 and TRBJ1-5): EPEVTQTPSHQVTQMGQEVILRCVPISNHLYFYWYRQILGQKVEFLVSFYNNEISEKSEIFDDQFSVERPDGSNFTLKIRSTKLEDSAMYFCASTDSAGLQPQHFGDGTRLSIL.

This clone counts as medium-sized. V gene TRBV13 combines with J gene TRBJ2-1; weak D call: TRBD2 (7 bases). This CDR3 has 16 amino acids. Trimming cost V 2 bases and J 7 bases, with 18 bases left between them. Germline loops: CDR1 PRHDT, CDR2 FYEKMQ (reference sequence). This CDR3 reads CASSLWAGAPMNEQFF. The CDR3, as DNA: TGTGCCAGCAGCTTATGGGCGGGGGCACCAATGAATGAGCAGTTCTTC.

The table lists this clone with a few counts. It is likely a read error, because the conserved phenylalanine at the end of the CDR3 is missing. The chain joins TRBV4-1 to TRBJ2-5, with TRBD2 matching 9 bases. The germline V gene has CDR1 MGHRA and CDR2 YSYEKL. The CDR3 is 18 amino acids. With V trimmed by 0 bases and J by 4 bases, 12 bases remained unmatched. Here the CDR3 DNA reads TGCGCCAGCAGCCAAGATTTTAGGACTAGCGTTAACGGAGAGACCCAGTACCTC. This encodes CASSQDFRTSVNGETQYL.